The source of this T cell receptor beta chain is a study of T cells in Graves' hyperthyroidism and ophthalmopathy. Study-wide results and limits: Before onset, by a median of around 6.4 months, the model predicted ophthalmopathy.

This clonotype was counted at least ten times. The antigen remains undetermined. Hyperthyroidism had been newly diagnosed in patients aged 18 to 65, and its duration was under 2 months. Criteria for exclusion of patients were uncontrolled infection, other autoimmune disease, pregnancy or lactation. Fresh peripheral blood, around 9.2 ml of it, supplied the PBMCs. Per germline, CDR1 SEHNR and CDR2 FQNEAQ (reference sequence). V was pared by 0 bases and J by 6 bases, with 11 bases between. The CDR3 extends over 14 amino acids. The investigators amplified TCR beta CDR3 regions from RNA transcripts. A first-round RT-PCR of the TCR CDR3 used the HTBI primer set. A single record per CDR3 protein comes from TCRdb applying MiXCR to the multiplex PCR reads. The repertoire holds around 720,000 distinct CDR3 sequences, over 35% seen once, with approximately 31% in the top ten.

The sequence was collected from a woman aged 40 to 50 with Graves' hyperthyroidism. The sequenced material came from blood. This chain uses TRBV7-9 with TRBJ1-1; maybe TRBD1 (5 bases). The DNA of the CDR3 is TGTGCCAGCAGCTTAGCCGGGGGTTTCGCTGAAGCTTTCTTT. The encoded protein is CASSLAGGFAEAFF. Full variable domain (missing parts from reference TRBV7-9 and TRBJ1-1): DTGVSQNPRHKITKRGQNVTFRCDPISEHNRLYWYRQTLGQGPEFLTYFQNEAQLEKSRLLSDRFSAERPKGSFSTLEIQRTEQGDSAMYLCASSLAGGFAEAFFGQGTRLTVV.